These T cell receptor beta chains were read from a single sample in a study of blood T cell repertoires in COVID-19. The protocol was immunoSEQ multiplex PCR, while the TCRdb copy is restricted to in-frame clones and leaves out a portion. The sample contains around 220,000 clones, roughly 84% of which appear only once. The sequencing input was PBMCs or T cells enriched from blood (not recorded which). Receptors originate from a middle-aged woman who had recovered from COVID-19. Each CDR3 is given with its conserved first and last residue.

J	length	V	CDR3
TRBJ2-7	15	TRBV5-1	CASSPLGGDSGEQYF
TRBJ2-7	13	TRBV18	CASSPDRTYEQYF
TRBJ1-2	14	TRBV7-2	CASSSPGQGPSYTF
TRBJ2-6	16	TRBV30	CAWRLNKGAGANVLTF
TRBJ1-1	13	TRBV30	CAWSGAVNTEAFF
TRBJ1-1	15	TRBV27	CASSLRGHMNTEAFF
TRBJ1-1	14	TRBV3-1/TRBV3-2	CASSSGHMNTEAFF
TRBJ2-7	16	TRBV5-4	CASSLAGASGTYEQYF
TRBJ2-6	15	TRBV27	CASSRQFSGANVLTF
TRBJ1-2	18	TRBV24-1	CATSDSVRTEGVDYGYTF
TRBJ2-5	14	TRBV10-3	CAIRPGLAQETQYF
TRBJ2-3	15	TRBV27	CASSQGLAGEGTQYF
TRBJ2-2	16	TRBV5-1	CASSLYGTGFTGELFF
TRBJ1-1	12	TRBV15	CATSSRDTEAFF
TRBJ1-1	13	TRBV5-5	CASSFLTSPEAFF
TRBJ1-3	16	TRBV15	CATSRAAGEPGNTIYF
TRBJ2-1	15	TRBV5-6	CASSDPKRRMAEQFF
TRBJ2-2	15	TRBV7-2	CASSLTGGATGELFF
TRBJ2-1	15	TRBV28	CASNPSGRRDNEQFF
TRBJ2-1	19	TRBV7-3	CASSLTAGTNLFPYNEQFF
TRBJ2-7	15	TRBV27	CASSPLTMRSYEQYF
TRBJ2-5	10	TRBV5-3	CARIRETQYF
TRBJ1-2	15	TRBV27	CASSTGAGRVDGYTF